A selection of T cell receptor beta chains follows, all from one sample in a study of early T cells in non-severe SARS-CoV-2 infection. TCRdb re-analysed the 5' RACE reads in MiXCR, keeping a single row per CDR3 protein. This sample has tens of thousands of distinct CDR3 sequences, with approximately 10% found just once. The sequencing sample was made of whole blood. Receptors originate from an adult who was a healthcare worker with PCR-confirmed SARS-CoV-2 infection or an uninfected control (not recorded which). The CDR3 runs from the conserved cysteine through the conserved F or W. The D gene is left open where the match is weak. Rows give clone size only sometimes, using once, few, many, or a class for an expanded clone.

many	.	TRBV12-3/TRBV12-4	TRBJ2-5	CASSQGGKTQYF	TGTGCCAGCAGCCAGGGGGGGAAGACCCAGTACTTC
few	TRBD1	TRBV12-5	TRBJ2-4	CASGLGQDRNIQYF	TGTGCTAGTGGTTTAGGACAGGACCGGAACATTCAGTACTTC
few	.	TRBV7-2	TRBJ2-7	CASIQAPLLSYEQYF	TGTGCCAGCATCCAGGCACCTTTACTATCCTACGAGCAGTACTTC
.	.	TRBV20-1	TRBJ1-1	CSATSPWGTEAFF	TGCAGTGCTACGTCACCTTGGGGGACTGAAGCTTTCTTT
.	TRBD1	TRBV20-1	TRBJ1-2	CSAESQGFYGYTF	TGCAGTGCTGAATCACAGGGGTTCTATGGCTACACCTTC
.	TRBD1	TRBV7-9	TRBJ2-1	CASSGGQASSYNEQFF	TGTGCCAGCAGTGGCGGACAGGCAAGCTCCTACAATGAGCAGTTCTTC
.	.	TRBV5-1	TRBJ1-1	CASSLEAEAFF	TGCGCCAGCAGCTTGGAAGCGGAAGCTTTCTTT
many	.	TRBV20-1	TRBJ1-1	CSARGGVTEAFF	TGCAGTGCTAGGGGAGGGGTGACTGAAGCTTTCTTT
.	.	TRBV7-9	TRBJ2-5	CASGGRERAQETQYF	TGTGCCAGCGGGGGGCGGGAGAGAGCTCAAGAGACCCAGTACTTC
few	.	TRBV30	TRBJ1-3	CAWVGRMTDYGNTIYF	TGTGCCTGGGTGGGACGGATGACGGATTACGGAAACACCATATATTTT
many	TRBD1	TRBV7-8	TRBJ2-4	CASSHPGQLAKNIQYF	TGTGCCAGCAGCCACCCGGGACAGCTAGCCAAAAACATTCAGTACTTC
many	.	TRBV12-3/TRBV12-4	TRBJ2-7	CASSSMGEQYF	TGTGCCAGCAGTTCCATGGGGGAGCAGTACTTC
many	.	TRBV6-2/TRBV6-3	TRBJ2-7	CASSGPDRFYEQYF	TGTGCCAGCAGTGGACCGGACAGATTCTACGAGCAGTACTTC
many	.	TRBV10-3	TRBJ2-5	CAIKGEATQYF	TGTGCCATCAAGGGGGAGGCGACCCAGTACTTC
.	TRBD1	TRBV20-1	TRBJ1-4	CSAEWTGEGEKLFF	TGCAGTGCCGAATGGACAGGGGAGGGTGAAAAACTGTTTTTT
many	.	TRBV7-9	TRBJ2-2	CASSLFWGIPGELFF	TGTGCCAGCAGCTTGTTCTGGGGAATTCCCGGGGAGCTGTTTTTT
many	.	TRBV6-5	TRBJ1-1	CASSYSMGTEAFF	TGTGCCAGCAGTTACTCGATGGGCACTGAAGCTTTCTTT
.	.	TRBV12-3/TRBV12-4	TRBJ2-1	CASSLRFNWYNEQFF	TGTGCCAGCAGTTTACGCTTTAACTGGTACAATGAGCAGTTCTTC
few	.	TRBV10-3	TRBJ2-6	CAISDRSFGANVLTF	TGTGCCATCAGCGACCGAAGCTTTGGGGCCAACGTCCTGACTTTC
few	TRBD2	TRBV7-2	TRBJ2-1	CASSLPLAGRWVNEQFF	TGTGCCAGCAGCTTACCTCTAGCGGGAAGATGGGTCAATGAGCAGTTCTTC
.	.	TRBV20-1	TRBJ1-5	CSARAGGNQPQHF	TGCAGTGCTAGAGCTGGGGGAAATCAGCCCCAGCATTTT
.	.	TRBV29-1	TRBJ2-7	CSVVRQGISYEQYF	TGCAGCGTTGTGCGGCAGGGGATATCCTACGAGCAGTACTTC
many	.	TRBV29-1	TRBJ2-1	CSVELDGRNEQFF	TGCAGCGTTGAACTAGACGGAAGGAATGAGCAGTTCTTC
.	.	TRBV24-1	TRBJ1-1	CATSVGTEAFF	TGTGCCACCAGTGTGGGCACTGAAGCTTTCTTT
few	.	TRBV4-3	TRBJ2-7	CASSQADHSYEQYF	TGCGCCAGCAGCCAAGCCGACCACTCCTACGAGCAGTACTTC
.	.	TRBV29-1	TRBJ1-1	CSVELPPEAFF	TGCAGCGTTGAATTGCCTCCTGAAGCTTTCTTT
many	TRBD2	TRBV6-2/TRBV6-3	TRBJ2-1	CASRLTSGSSEQFF	TGTGCCAGCAGGCTGACTAGCGGGAGTTCTGAGCAGTTCTTC
.	TRBD2	TRBV7-9	TRBJ2-7	CASSPGTSGWQYF	TGTGCCAGCAGCCCGGGGACTAGCGGTTGGCAGTACTTC
.	.	TRBV29-1	TRBJ2-6	CSVDSMSSGANVLTF	TGCAGCGTTGACAGCATGAGCTCTGGGGCCAACGTCCTGACTTTC
many	.	TRBV29-1	TRBJ1-5	CSVKTGRDQPQHF	TGCAGCGTTAAGACAGGAAGAGATCAGCCCCAGCATTTT
few	.	TRBV5-5	TRBJ1-1	CASSLVLPGGWNTEAFF	TGTGCCAGCAGCTTGGTACTGCCAGGCGGATGGAACACTGAAGCTTTCTTT
many	.	TRBV20-1	TRBJ1-4	CSAGPNEKLFF	TGCAGTGCTGGACCGAATGAAAAACTGTTTTTT
few	TRBD1	TRBV24-1	TRBJ2-3	CATSEVRTGVGDTQYF	TGTGCCACCAGTGAAGTCAGAACAGGGGTAGGAGATACGCAGTATTTT